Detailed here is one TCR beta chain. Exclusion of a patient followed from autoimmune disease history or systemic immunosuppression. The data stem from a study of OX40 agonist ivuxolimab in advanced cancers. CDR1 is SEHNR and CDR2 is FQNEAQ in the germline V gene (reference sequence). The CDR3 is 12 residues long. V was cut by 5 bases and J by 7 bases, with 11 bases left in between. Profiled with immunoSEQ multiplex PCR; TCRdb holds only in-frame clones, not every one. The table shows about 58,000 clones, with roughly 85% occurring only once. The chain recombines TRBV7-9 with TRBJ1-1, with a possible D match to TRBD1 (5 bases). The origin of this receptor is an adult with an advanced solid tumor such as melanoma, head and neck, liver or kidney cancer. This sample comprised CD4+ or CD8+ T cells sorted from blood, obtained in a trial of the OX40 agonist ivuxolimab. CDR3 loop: CASSRGQDEAFF. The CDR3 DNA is TGTGCCAGCAGCCGAGGACAAGATGAAGCTTTCTTT.